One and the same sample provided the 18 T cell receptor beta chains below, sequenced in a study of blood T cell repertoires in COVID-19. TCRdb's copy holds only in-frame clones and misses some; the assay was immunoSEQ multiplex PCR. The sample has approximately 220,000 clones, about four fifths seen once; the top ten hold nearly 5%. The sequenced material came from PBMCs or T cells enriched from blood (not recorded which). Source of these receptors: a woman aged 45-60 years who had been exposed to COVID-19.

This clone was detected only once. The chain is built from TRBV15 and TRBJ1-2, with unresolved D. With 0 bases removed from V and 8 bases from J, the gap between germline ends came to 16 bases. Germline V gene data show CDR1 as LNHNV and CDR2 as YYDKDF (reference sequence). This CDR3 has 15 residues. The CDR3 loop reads CATSRDYYRGEGYTF. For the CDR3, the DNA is TGTGCCACCAGCAGAGATTACTACCGGGGAGAGGGCTACACCTTC.

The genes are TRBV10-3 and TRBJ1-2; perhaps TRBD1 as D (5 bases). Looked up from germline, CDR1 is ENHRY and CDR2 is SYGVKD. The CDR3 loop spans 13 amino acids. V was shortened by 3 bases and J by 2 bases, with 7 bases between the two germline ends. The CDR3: CAISDGGNYGYTF. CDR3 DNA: TGTGCCATCAGTGACGGGGGAAACTATGGCTACACCTTC.

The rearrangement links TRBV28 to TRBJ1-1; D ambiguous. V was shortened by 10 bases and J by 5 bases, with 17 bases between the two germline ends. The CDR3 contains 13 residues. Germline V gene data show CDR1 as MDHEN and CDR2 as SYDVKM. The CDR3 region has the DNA TGTGCCACCAATTCCTGGGGAGAGACTGAAGCTTTCTTT. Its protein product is CATNSWGETEAFF.

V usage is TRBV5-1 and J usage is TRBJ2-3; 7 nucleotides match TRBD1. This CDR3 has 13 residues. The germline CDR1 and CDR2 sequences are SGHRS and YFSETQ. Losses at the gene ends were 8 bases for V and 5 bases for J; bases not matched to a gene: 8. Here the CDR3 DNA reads TGCGCCAGTGGGGGTACAGGGGTAGATACGCAGTATTTT. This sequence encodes CASGGTGVDTQYF.

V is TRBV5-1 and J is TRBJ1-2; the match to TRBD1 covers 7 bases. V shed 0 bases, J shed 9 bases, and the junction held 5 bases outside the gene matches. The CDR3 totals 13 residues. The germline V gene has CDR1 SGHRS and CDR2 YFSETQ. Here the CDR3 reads CASSLDRGTRYTF. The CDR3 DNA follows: TGCGCCAGCAGCTTGGACAGGGGAACTCGCTACACCTTC. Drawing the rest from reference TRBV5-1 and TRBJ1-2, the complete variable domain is KAGVTQTPRYLIKTRGQQVTLSCSPISGHRSVSWYQQTPGQGLQFLFEYFSETQRNKGNFPGRFSGRQFSNSRSEMNVSTLELGDSALYLCASSLDRGTRYTFGSGTRLTVV.

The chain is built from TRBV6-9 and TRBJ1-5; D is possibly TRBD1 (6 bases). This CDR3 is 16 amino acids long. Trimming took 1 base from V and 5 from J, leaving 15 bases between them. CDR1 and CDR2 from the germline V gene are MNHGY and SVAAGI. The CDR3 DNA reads TGTGCCAGCAGTTATTATGCCAGGGGTAGAGATCAGCCCCAGCATTTT. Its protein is CASSYYARGRDQPQHF.

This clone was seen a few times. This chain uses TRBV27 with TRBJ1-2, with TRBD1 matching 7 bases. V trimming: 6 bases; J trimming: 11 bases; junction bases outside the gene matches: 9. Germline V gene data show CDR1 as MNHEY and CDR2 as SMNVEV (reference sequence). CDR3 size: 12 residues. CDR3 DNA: TGTGCCAGCAGGAAAACCGGGACAGTGTACACCTTC. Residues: CASRKTGTVYTF.

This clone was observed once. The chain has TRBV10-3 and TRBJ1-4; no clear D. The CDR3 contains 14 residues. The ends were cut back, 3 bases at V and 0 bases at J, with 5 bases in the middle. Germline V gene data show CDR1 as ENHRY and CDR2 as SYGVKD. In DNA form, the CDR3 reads TGTGCCATCAGTGATCGGGCAACTAATGAAAAACTGTTTTTT. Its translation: CAISDRATNEKLFF.

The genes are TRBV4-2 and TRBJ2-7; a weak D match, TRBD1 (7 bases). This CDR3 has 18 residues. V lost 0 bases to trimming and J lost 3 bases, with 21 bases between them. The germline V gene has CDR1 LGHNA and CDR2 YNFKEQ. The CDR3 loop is CASSQDLGLAGGGYEQYF. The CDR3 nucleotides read TGTGCCAGCAGCCAAGACTTGGGACTGGCAGGGGGAGGCTACGAGCAGTACTTC.

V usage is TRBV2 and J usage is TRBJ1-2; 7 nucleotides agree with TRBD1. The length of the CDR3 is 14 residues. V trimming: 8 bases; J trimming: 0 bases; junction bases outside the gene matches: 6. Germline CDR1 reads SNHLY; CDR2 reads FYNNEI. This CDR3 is CASGTEVANYGYTF. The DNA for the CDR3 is TGTGCCAGCGGGACAGAAGTAGCTAACTATGGCTACACCTTC.

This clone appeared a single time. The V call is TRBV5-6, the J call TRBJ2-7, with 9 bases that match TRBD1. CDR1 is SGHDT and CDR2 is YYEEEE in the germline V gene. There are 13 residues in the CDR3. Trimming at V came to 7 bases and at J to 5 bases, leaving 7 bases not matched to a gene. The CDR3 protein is CASFRDRVHEQYF. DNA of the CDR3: TGTGCCAGCTTCCGGGACAGGGTCCACGAGCAGTACTTC. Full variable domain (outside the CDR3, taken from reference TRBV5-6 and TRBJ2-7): DAGVTQSPTHLIKTRGQQVTLRCSPKSGHDTVSWYQQALGQGPQFIFQYYEEEERQRGNFPDRFSGHQFPNYSSELNVNALLLGDSALYLCASFRDRVHEQYFGPGTRLTVT.

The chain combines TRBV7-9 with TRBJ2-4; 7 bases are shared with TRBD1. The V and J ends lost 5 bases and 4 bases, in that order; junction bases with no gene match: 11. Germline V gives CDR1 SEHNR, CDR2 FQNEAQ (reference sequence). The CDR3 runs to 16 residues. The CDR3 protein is CASSVYRGSDKNIQYF. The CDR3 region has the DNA TGTGCCAGCAGCGTTTACAGGGGCTCAGATAAAAACATTCAGTACTTC.

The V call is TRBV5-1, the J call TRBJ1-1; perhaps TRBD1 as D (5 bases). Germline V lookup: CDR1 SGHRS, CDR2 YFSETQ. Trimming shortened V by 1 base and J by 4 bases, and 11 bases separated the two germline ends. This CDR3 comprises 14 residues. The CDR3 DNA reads TGCGCCAGCAGCTTGAGGCAGGGAATCACTGAAGCTTTCTTT. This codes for CASSLRQGITEAFF.

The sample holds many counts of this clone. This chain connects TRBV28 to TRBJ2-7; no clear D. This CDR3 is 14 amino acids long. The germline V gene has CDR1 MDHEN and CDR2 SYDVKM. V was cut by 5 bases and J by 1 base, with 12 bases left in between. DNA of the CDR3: TGTGCCAGCAGTGCATATGATCGGTCCTACGAGCAGTACTTC. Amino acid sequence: CASSAYDRSYEQYF.

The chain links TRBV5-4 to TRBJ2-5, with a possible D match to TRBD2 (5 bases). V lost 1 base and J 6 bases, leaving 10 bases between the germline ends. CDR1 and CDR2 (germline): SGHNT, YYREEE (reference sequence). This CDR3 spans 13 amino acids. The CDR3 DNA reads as TGTGCCAGCAGCTTGTATAGCGCGAAGACCCAGTACTTC. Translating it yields CASSLYSAKTQYF.

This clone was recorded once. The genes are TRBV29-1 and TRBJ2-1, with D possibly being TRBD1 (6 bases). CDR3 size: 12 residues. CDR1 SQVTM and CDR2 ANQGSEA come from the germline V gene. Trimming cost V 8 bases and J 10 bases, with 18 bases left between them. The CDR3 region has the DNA TGCAGCTCTGGAACAGGGCCGGGGGAGCAGTTCTTC. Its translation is CSSGTGPGEQFF.

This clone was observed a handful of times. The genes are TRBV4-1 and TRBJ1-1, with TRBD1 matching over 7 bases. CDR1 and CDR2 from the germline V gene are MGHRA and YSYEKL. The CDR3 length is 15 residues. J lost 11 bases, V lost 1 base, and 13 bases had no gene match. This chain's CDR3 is CASSQGTGDHPVAFF. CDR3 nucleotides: TGCGCCAGCAGCCAAGGTACAGGGGATCACCCTGTGGCTTTCTTT.

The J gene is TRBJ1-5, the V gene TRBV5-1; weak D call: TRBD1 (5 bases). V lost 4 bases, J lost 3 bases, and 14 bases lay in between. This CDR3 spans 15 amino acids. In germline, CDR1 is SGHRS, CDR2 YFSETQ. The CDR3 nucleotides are TGCGCCAGCAGCCCCGGGACTCGGCCCAATCAGCCCCAGCATTTT. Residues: CASSPGTRPNQPQHF.